Listed below are T cell receptor beta chains from one sample, sequenced in a study of T cell clonotyping in hematopoietic cell transplantation. Sequencing used immunoSEQ multiplex PCR; TCRdb keeps in-frame clones, though not all of them. Counted here are around 25,000 clones, about 79% occurring once; the ten biggest clones make up approximately 24%. The sample in question was peripheral blood mononuclear cells, obtained before stem cell transplant. Receptor source: a woman aged 60-75 years with acute myeloid leukemia. Some clones in this sample may be carry-over from other donors' samples. Both conserved end residues are part of each CDR3. The D gene is left open where the match is weak. Clone size is shown for a subset of rows, as once, few, many or a class of expanded clone.

J gene: TRBJ2-3
clone size: NA
D gene: TRBD2
CDR3 length: 16
V gene: TRBV7-3
CDR3 protein: CASSYRLAGGRDTQYF
CDR3 DNA: TGTGCCAGCAGCTACCGACTAGCGGGGGGGCGAGATACGCAGTATTTT

J gene: TRBJ2-2
clone size: NA
D gene: TRBD1
CDR3 length: 16
V gene: TRBV9
CDR3 protein: CASSLGQGGNTGELFF
CDR3 DNA: TGTGCCAGCAGCCTCGGACAGGGGGGAAACACCGGGGAGCTGTTTTTT

J gene: TRBJ1-3
clone size: few
D gene: TRBD1
CDR3 length: 16
V gene: TRBV6-6
CDR3 protein: CASETGGISSGNTIYF
CDR3 DNA: TGTGCCAGCGAGACAGGGGGAATATCCTCTGGAAACACCATATATTTT

J gene: TRBJ1-5
clone size: NA
D gene: TRBD1
CDR3 length: 15
V gene: TRBV6-5
CDR3 protein: CASSMGQGAGQPQHF
CDR3 DNA: TGTGCCAGCAGTATGGGACAGGGGGCCGGGCAGCCCCAGCATTTT

J gene: TRBJ2-7
clone size: NA
D gene: TRBD1
CDR3 length: 15
V gene: TRBV28
CDR3 protein: CASSSPGQGNYEQYF
CDR3 DNA: TGTGCCAGCAGTTCCCCGGGACAGGGTAACTACGAGCAGTACTTC

J gene: TRBJ2-1
clone size: NA
D gene: TRBD2
CDR3 length: 15
V gene: TRBV5-1
CDR3 protein: CASSATSGKADEQFF
CDR3 DNA: TGCGCCAGCAGCGCTACTAGCGGGAAAGCTGATGAGCAGTTCTTC

J gene: TRBJ2-5
clone size: NA
D gene: TRBD2
CDR3 length: 15
V gene: TRBV5-1
CDR3 protein: CASSLTGLVQETQYF
CDR3 DNA: TGCGCCAGCAGCTTGACAGGACTAGTCCAAGAGACCCAGTACTTC

J gene: TRBJ2-2
clone size: NA
D gene: NA
CDR3 length: 16
V gene: TRBV5-1
CDR3 protein: CASSFLSGLATGELFF
CDR3 DNA: TGCGCCAGCAGCTTCCTTTCGGGATTAGCCACCGGGGAGCTGTTTTTT

J gene: TRBJ1-2
clone size: NA
D gene: NA
CDR3 length: 15
V gene: TRBV7-3
CDR3 protein: CASSLSGWQSYGYTF
CDR3 DNA: TGTGCCAGCAGCTTATCAGGGTGGCAGAGCTATGGCTACACCTTC

J gene: TRBJ1-5
clone size: NA
D gene: TRBD1
CDR3 length: 15
V gene: TRBV19
CDR3 protein: CASSPRTGGNKPQHF
CDR3 DNA: TGTGCCAGTAGCCCACGGACAGGGGGGAATAAGCCCCAGCATTTT

J gene: TRBJ2-7
clone size: NA
D gene: NA
CDR3 length: 13
V gene: TRBV9
CDR3 protein: CASSVGGDYEQYF
CDR3 DNA: TGTGCCAGCAGCGTAGGTGGGGACTACGAGCAGTACTTC

J gene: TRBJ2-3
clone size: NA
D gene: TRBD1
CDR3 length: 17
V gene: TRBV4-1
CDR3 protein: CASSQATGLTGKDTQYF
CDR3 DNA: TGCGCCAGCAGCCAAGCGACAGGGCTCACGGGTAAAGATACGCAGTATTTT

J gene: TRBJ2-7
clone size: few
D gene: NA
CDR3 length: 14
V gene: TRBV11-1
CDR3 protein: CASSQREGVYEQYF
CDR3 DNA: TGTGCCAGCAGCCAAAGAGAGGGGGTCTACGAGCAGTACTTC

J gene: TRBJ1-6
clone size: NA
D gene: NA
CDR3 length: 14
V gene: TRBV7-2
CDR3 protein: CASSLGSYNSPLHF
CDR3 DNA: TGTGCCAGCAGCTTAGGCTCCTATAATTCACCCCTCCACTTT

J gene: TRBJ2-2
clone size: NA
D gene: NA
CDR3 length: 13
V gene: TRBV27
CDR3 protein: CASRDSNAGELFF
CDR3 DNA: TGTGCCAGCAGGGACAGCAACGCCGGGGAGCTGTTTTTT

J gene: TRBJ2-5
clone size: NA
D gene: TRBD1
CDR3 length: 15
V gene: TRBV15
CDR3 protein: CATSSGGTAQETQYF
CDR3 DNA: TGTGCCACCAGCAGCGGTGGGACAGCACAAGAGACCCAGTACTTC

J gene: TRBJ1-5
clone size: NA
D gene: NA
CDR3 length: 14
V gene: TRBV19
CDR3 protein: CASSTGSYNQPQHF
CDR3 DNA: TGTGCCAGTAGTACAGGATCCTACAATCAGCCCCAGCATTTT

J gene: TRBJ1-4
clone size: NA
D gene: NA
CDR3 length: 14
V gene: TRBV6-5
CDR3 protein: CASSRDGGNEKLFF
CDR3 DNA: TGTGCCAGCAGTCGGGACGGGGGGAATGAAAAACTGTTTTTT

J gene: TRBJ2-2
clone size: NA
D gene: TRBD2
CDR3 length: 16
V gene: TRBV9
CDR3 protein: CASSDLAGGLVGELFF
CDR3 DNA: TGTGCCAGCAGCGATCTAGCGGGGGGGCTGGTCGGGGAGCTGTTTTTT

J gene: TRBJ2-7
clone size: NA
D gene: TRBD1
CDR3 length: 15
V gene: TRBV11-2
CDR3 protein: CASSFGVDRGDEQYF
CDR3 DNA: TGTGCCAGCAGCTTTGGAGTAGACAGGGGCGACGAGCAGTACTTC

J gene: TRBJ2-7
clone size: NA
D gene: NA
CDR3 length: 12
V gene: TRBV9
CDR3 protein: CASSGRGYEQYF
CDR3 DNA: TGTGCCAGCAGCGGCAGGGGCTACGAGCAGTACTTC

J gene: TRBJ1-2
clone size: NA
D gene: NA
CDR3 length: 13
V gene: TRBV7-2
CDR3 protein: CASSPRQSYGYTF
CDR3 DNA: TGTGCCAGCAGCCCCCGACAGTCCTATGGCTACACCTTC

J gene: TRBJ2-7
clone size: NA
D gene: NA
CDR3 length: 14
V gene: TRBV28
CDR3 protein: CASSSGPFSYEQYF
CDR3 DNA: TGTGCCAGCAGCTCCGGACCGTTCTCCTACGAGCAGTACTTC

J gene: TRBJ2-7
clone size: NA
D gene: NA
CDR3 length: 12
V gene: TRBV2
CDR3 protein: CASSGFGYEQYF
CDR3 DNA: TGTGCCAGCAGTGGGTTCGGTTACGAGCAGTACTTC

J gene: TRBJ2-7
clone size: NA
D gene: TRBD1
CDR3 length: 15
V gene: TRBV14
CDR3 protein: CASSQDPRTGDGQYF
CDR3 DNA: TGTGCCAGCAGCCAAGATCCGCGGACAGGGGACGGGCAGTACTTC

J gene: TRBJ2-7
clone size: NA
D gene: NA
CDR3 length: 11
V gene: TRBV28
CDR3 protein: CASSSRSEQYF
CDR3 DNA: TGTGCCAGCAGTTCCCGCTCGGAGCAGTACTTC

J gene: TRBJ2-2
clone size: NA
D gene: TRBD1
CDR3 length: 16
V gene: TRBV7-9
CDR3 protein: CASSLGGQGNTGELFF
CDR3 DNA: TGTGCCAGCAGCTTAGGAGGACAGGGTAACACCGGGGAGCTGTTTTTT

J gene: TRBJ1-5
clone size: NA
D gene: TRBD1
CDR3 length: 16
V gene: TRBV6-6
CDR3 protein: CASSGGDSNSNQPQHF
CDR3 DNA: TGTGCCAGCAGTGGAGGGGACAGCAATAGCAATCAGCCCCAGCATTTT

J gene: TRBJ2-5
clone size: NA
D gene: TRBD2
CDR3 length: 16
V gene: TRBV10-3
CDR3 protein: CAISEQAGGFQETQYF
CDR3 DNA: TGTGCCATCAGTGAGCAGGCGGGGGGCTTCCAAGAGACCCAGTACTTC

J gene: TRBJ2-7
clone size: NA
D gene: NA
CDR3 length: 12
V gene: TRBV7-9
CDR3 protein: CASSLADYEQYF
CDR3 DNA: TGTGCCAGCAGCTTGGCCGACTACGAGCAGTACTTC

J gene: TRBJ2-5
clone size: once
D gene: TRBD2
CDR3 length: 18
V gene: TRBV9
CDR3 protein: CASSVGGTSDGGAETQYF
CDR3 DNA: TGTGCCAGCAGCGTAGGGGGGACTAGCGACGGTGGTGCAGAGACCCAGTACTTC

J gene: TRBJ2-1
clone size: few
D gene: NA
CDR3 length: 13
V gene: TRBV27
CDR3 protein: CASSWRTTNEQFF
CDR3 DNA: TGTGCCAGCAGCTGGAGGACTACCAATGAGCAGTTCTTC

J gene: TRBJ2-7
clone size: NA
D gene: NA
CDR3 length: 15
V gene: TRBV4-3
CDR3 protein: CASSQDLTPIYEQYF
CDR3 DNA: TGCGCCAGCAGCCAAGATCTAACCCCCATATACGAGCAGTACTTC

J gene: TRBJ2-1
clone size: NA
D gene: NA
CDR3 length: 13
V gene: TRBV13
CDR3 protein: CASRGGLYNEQFF
CDR3 DNA: TGTGCCAGCAGGGGTGGGCTATACAATGAGCAGTTCTTC

J gene: TRBJ2-5
clone size: NA
D gene: NA
CDR3 length: 15
V gene: TRBV19
CDR3 protein: CASKQAGTPKETQYF
CDR3 DNA: TGTGCCAGTAAACAAGCCGGGACACCTAAGGAGACCCAGTACTTC

J gene: TRBJ1-2
clone size: once
D gene: NA
CDR3 length: 14
V gene: TRBV7-9
CDR3 protein: CASSLGGPNYGYTF
CDR3 DNA: TGTGCCAGCAGCTTAGGTGGACCTAACTATGGCTACACCTTC

J gene: TRBJ1-2
clone size: NA
D gene: NA
CDR3 length: 12
V gene: TRBV6-6
CDR3 protein: CASSWVNYGYTF
CDR3 DNA: TGTGCCAGCAGTTGGGTGAACTATGGCTACACCTTC